Included here is one T cell receptor beta chain sequence, with context. Its antigen is undetermined. Trimming cost V 3 bases and J 5 bases, with 10 bases left between them. The CDR3 covers 13 residues. The germline V gene has CDR1 SGHAT and CDR2 FQNNGV. The entry originates in a study of OX40 agonist ivuxolimab in advanced cancers. Study-wide results and caveats: Some patients who did not respond also had low normalized T-cell clonal expansion.

The assay was immunoSEQ multiplex PCR, and TCRdb's table has in-frame clones only and misses some. The sample has 55,000 to 65,000 clones, 70% to 90% seen once. Here the sequenced sample was CD4+ or CD8+ T cells sorted from blood, taken in a trial of the OX40 agonist ivuxolimab. The gene calls are TRBV11-2 and TRBJ1-1; D is perhaps TRBD1 (6 bases). This clonotype originated in an adult with an advanced solid tumor such as melanoma, head and neck, liver or kidney cancer. CDR3: CASSFTGRTEAFF. Written as DNA, the CDR3 is TGTGCCAGCAGCTTTACAGGGAGGACTGAAGCTTTCTTT.